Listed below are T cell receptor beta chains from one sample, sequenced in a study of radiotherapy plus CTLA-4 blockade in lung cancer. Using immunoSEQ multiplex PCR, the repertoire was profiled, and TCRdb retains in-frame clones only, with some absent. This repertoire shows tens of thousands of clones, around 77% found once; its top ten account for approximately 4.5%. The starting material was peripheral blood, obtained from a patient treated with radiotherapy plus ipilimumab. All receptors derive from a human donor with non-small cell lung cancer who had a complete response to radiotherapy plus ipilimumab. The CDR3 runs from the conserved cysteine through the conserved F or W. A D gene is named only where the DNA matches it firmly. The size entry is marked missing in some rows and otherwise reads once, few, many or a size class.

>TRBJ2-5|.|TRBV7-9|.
CASSFGTALGETQYF
TGTGCCAGCAGCTTTGGAACAGCGTTGGGAGAGACCCAGTACTTC
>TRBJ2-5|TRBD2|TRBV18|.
CASSPPGLGPSETQYF
TGTGCCAGCTCACCACCGGGACTAGGACCCTCAGAGACCCAGTACTTC
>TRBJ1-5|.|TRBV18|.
CASSPQGNSNQPQHF
TGTGCCAGCTCACCACAGGGTAATAGCAATCAGCCCCAGCATTTT
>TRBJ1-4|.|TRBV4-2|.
CASRAFGNPTNEKLFF
TGTGCCAGCAGGGCTTTTGGGAACCCAACTAATGAAAAACTGTTTTTT
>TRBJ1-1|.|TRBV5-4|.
CASSPDRNPNTEAFF
TGTGCCAGCAGCCCCGACAGGAATCCCAACACTGAAGCTTTCTTT
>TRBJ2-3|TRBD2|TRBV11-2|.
CASSLEVAGGFYTDTQYF
TGTGCCAGCAGCTTAGAGGTAGCGGGAGGGTTTTACACAGATACGCAGTATTTT
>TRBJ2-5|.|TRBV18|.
CASSPLLQETQYF
TGTGCCAGCTCACCATTACTCCAAGAGACCCAGTACTTC
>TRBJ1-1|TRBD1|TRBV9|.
CASSLIQGAGAEAFF
TGTGCCAGCAGCCTCATACAGGGGGCAGGGGCTGAAGCTTTCTTT
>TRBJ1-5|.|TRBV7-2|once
CASSLGDTPNQPQHF
TGTGCCAGCAGCTTAGGGGACACCCCTAATCAGCCCCAGCATTTT
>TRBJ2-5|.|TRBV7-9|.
CASSLGGRGALGTQYF
TGTGCCAGCAGCTTAGGGGGCCGGGGTGCCTTGGGGACCCAGTACTTC
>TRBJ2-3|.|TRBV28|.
CASSSGTASTDTQYF
TGTGCCAGCAGTTCCGGGACGGCTAGCACAGATACGCAGTATTTT
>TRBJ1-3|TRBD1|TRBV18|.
CASSPTGDISGNTIYF
TGTGCCAGCTCACCGACAGGGGACATCTCTGGAAACACCATATATTTT
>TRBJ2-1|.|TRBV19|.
CASSISIGSVYNEQFF
TGTGCCAGTAGTATTTCCATAGGGTCGGTCTACAATGAGCAGTTCTTC
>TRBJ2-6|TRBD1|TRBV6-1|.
CASSGDSTLSGANVLTF
TGTGCCAGCAGTGGGGACAGCACTCTCTCTGGGGCCAACGTCCTGACTTTC
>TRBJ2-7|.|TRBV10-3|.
CAISEPRGHSSYEQYF
TGTGCCATCAGTGAGCCCCGGGGCCACAGCTCCTACGAGCAGTACTTC
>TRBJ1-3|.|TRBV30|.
CAWSVGGISGNTIYF
TGTGCCTGGAGTGTTGGCGGCATCTCTGGAAACACCATATATTTT
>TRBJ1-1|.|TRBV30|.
CAYRLSLNTEAFF
TGTGCCTACAGACTTAGCTTGAACACTGAAGCTTTCTTT
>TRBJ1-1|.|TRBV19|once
CASSTQGGRRHEAFF
TGTGCCAGTAGTACCCAAGGGGGACGGCGGCATGAAGCTTTCTTT
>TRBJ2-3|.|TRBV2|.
CASSPLGASSTDTQYF
TGTGCCAGCAGCCCTTTGGGCGCCTCTAGCACAGATACGCAGTATTTT
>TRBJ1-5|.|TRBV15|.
CATRPLWTADSNQPQHF
TGTGCCACCAGGCCTTTGTGGACAGCGGATAGCAATCAGCCCCAGCATTTT
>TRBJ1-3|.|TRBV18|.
CASSPDRGLSGNTIYF
TGTGCCAGCTCGCCCGACAGAGGACTCTCTGGAAACACCATATATTTT
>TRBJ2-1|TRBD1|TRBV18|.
CASSPARGTRGDRGDNEQFF
TGTGCCAGCTCACCAGCCCGAGGGACGCGGGGGGACAGGGGCGACAATGAGCAGTTCTTC
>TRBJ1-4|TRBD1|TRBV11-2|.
CASSPRQGKGELFF
TGTGCCAGCAGCCCCCGACAGGGGAAGGGAGAACTGTTTTTT
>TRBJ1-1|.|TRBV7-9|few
CASSPSAANTEAFF
TGTGCCAGCAGCCCCTCGGCAGCGAACACTGAAGCTTTCTTT
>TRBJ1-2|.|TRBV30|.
CAWSRGRDYGYTF
TGTGCCTGGAGCCGTGGACGGGACTATGGCTACACCTTC
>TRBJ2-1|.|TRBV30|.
CAWIAQGSYNEQFF
TGTGCCTGGATTGCTCAGGGATCCTACAATGAGCAGTTCTTC
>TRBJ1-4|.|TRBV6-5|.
CASSYSSRTSNEKLFF
TGTGCCAGCAGTTACTCGAGTCGCACGTCTAATGAAAAACTGTTTTTT
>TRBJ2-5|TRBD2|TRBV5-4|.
CASSLREGRETQYF
TGTGCCAGCAGCTTGCGGGAGGGCCGGGAGACCCAGTACTTC
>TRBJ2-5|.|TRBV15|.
CATSRDLGEETQYF
TGTGCCACCAGCAGAGATTTGGGCGAAGAGACCCAGTACTTC
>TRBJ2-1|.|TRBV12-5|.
CASGPGTSYKQFF
TGTGCTAGTGGCCCCGGGACAAGTTACAAGCAGTTCTTC
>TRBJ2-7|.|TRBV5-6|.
CASSLVRGGTEQYF
TGTGCCAGCAGCTTGGTAAGGGGTGGGACCGAGCAGTACTTC
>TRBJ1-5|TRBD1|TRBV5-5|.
CASSPRGGDSNQPQHF
TGTGCCAGCAGCCCCAGGGGGGGGGATAGCAATCAGCCCCAGCATTTT
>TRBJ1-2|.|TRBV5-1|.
CASSLTLTGNYGYTF
TGCGCCAGCAGCTTGACTCTGACAGGCAACTATGGCTACACCTTC
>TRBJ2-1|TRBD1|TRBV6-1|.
CASSARQGRTYNEQFF
TGTGCCAGCAGTGCTCGACAGGGGAGGACCTACAATGAGCAGTTCTTC
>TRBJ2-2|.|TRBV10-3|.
CAISERQERDTGELFF
TGTGCCATCAGTGAGCGACAGGAACGAGACACCGGGGAGCTGTTTTTT
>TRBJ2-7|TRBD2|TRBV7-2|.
CASSRGLVTYEQYF
TGTGCCAGCAGCCGTGGACTAGTCACCTACGAGCAGTACTTC
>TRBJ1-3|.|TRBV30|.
CAWSPESAPWSGNTIYF
TGTGCCTGGAGCCCCGAGTCGGCCCCTTGGTCTGGAAACACCATATATTTT